This TCR beta chain was observed in a study of T cells in Graves' hyperthyroidism and ophthalmopathy. From germline, CDR1 is WNHNN and CDR2 SYGVQD (reference sequence). The V gene lost 7 bases and the J gene lost 5 bases, with 15 bases spanning the gap. The CDR3 runs to 13 residues. TCR beta CDR3 region amplification was performed from RNA transcripts. HTBI primers were used for first-round RT-PCR of the TCR CDR3. TCRdb processed the multiplex PCR reads anew with MiXCR; each CDR3 protein has one entry. The sample includes more than 35,000 distinct CDR3 sequences, approximately 50% of them seen just once.

The sample taken for sequencing was peripheral blood or thyroid tissue (not recorded which). The rearrangement joins TRBV10-1 to TRBJ2-7, with D possibly being TRBD1 or TRBD2 (5 bases each). The TCR comes from a woman between 45 and 65 years old with Graves' hyperthyroidism. CDR3 nucleotide sequence: TGCGCCAGCATATACGGGGCTTGGAACGAGCAGTACTTC. Amino acid sequence: CASIYGAWNEQYF.